These 10 T cell receptor beta chains came from one sample sequenced in a study of Ad26.COV2.S vaccination and SARS-CoV-2 variants (dated by TCRdb to the early 2020s). This specimen's treatment or condition label, interpreted: 15 to 20 received Ad26.COV2.S at low or high dose, single or two shots; 5 received placebo; per-sample allocation not given. Repertoires of vaccine and placebo recipients were sequenced from samples taken on day 63 after the first injection. Receptors were amplified or captured by the immunoSEQ multiplex PCR assay. The immuneACCESS repertoire file appears here via TCRdb, limited to in-frame rearrangements. These files lack a portion of the clones; in checked studies, under half of the deficit traces to unresolved V genes, and the cause of the others is not known. Across this sample there are 350,000 to 400,000 clones, with roughly nine tenths seen only once. Jointly, the top ten make up 3.5% of the sample.

The sample was peripheral blood, taken in a trial of Ad26.COV2.S vaccine versus placebo. The receptors were gathered from a person aged 18-65 years who received the Ad26.COV2.S COVID-19 vaccine or a placebo.

This clone was found once. This rearrangement joins TRBV19 to TRBJ1-1; D uncertain. V was shortened by 4 bases and J by 1 base, with 16 bases between the two germline ends. The germline gives CDR1 LNHDA, CDR2 SQIVND (reference sequence). This CDR3 contains 16 residues. The CDR3 nucleotides read TGTGCCAGTAGTAGAGGGTTTGAGAAGGCGAACACTGAAGCTTTCTTT. It yields the protein CASSRGFEKANTEAFF.

This rearrangement joins TRBV7-8 to TRBJ1-1; D unresolved. The CDR3 runs to 14 residues. Trimming took off 1 base at V and 9 bases at J, with 15 bases between the two ends. CDR1 is SGHVS and CDR2 is FQNEAQ in the germline V gene. The CDR3 DNA follows: TGTGCCAGCAGCTTAGAAAGTGGACTCAGACAAGCTTTCTTT. This gives the protein CASSLESGLRQAFF. The entire variable domain, with the rest obtained from reference TRBV7-8 and TRBJ1-1, is as follows: GAGVSQSPRYKVAKRGQDVALRCDPISGHVSLFWYQQALGQGPEFLTYFQNEAQLDKSGLPSDRFFAERPEGSVSTLKIQRTQQEDSAVYLCASSLESGLRQAFFGQGTRLTVV.

The gene calls are TRBV3-1 (or the pseudogene TRBV3-2) and TRBJ2-7; no clear D gene. The germline gives CDR1 LGHDT, CDR2 YNNKEL (reference sequence). This CDR3 has 11 residues. The V end lost 6 bases, the J end lost 4 bases, and 7 bases lay between the germline ends. The CDR3 here is CASSNQYEQYF. CDR3 nucleotides: TGTGCCAGCAGTAATCAATACGAGCAGTACTTC.

This sequence joins TRBV18 and TRBJ2-2; no clear D gene. V lost 1 base to trimming and J lost 0 bases, with 15 bases between them. Germline V gene sequence: CDR1 KGHSH, CDR2 LQKENI. The CDR3 sequence is 18 residues long. CDR3 DNA: TGTGCCAGCTCACCACTTAGAGGAGCAGGTCCGAACACCGGGGAGCTGTTTTTT. Protein: CASSPLRGAGPNTGELFF. The complete variable domain, with remaining parts taken from reference TRBV18 and TRBJ2-2, reads NAGVMQNPRHLVRRRGQEARLRCSPMKGHSHVYWYRQLPEEGLKFMVYLQKENIIDESGMPKERFSAEFPKEGPSILRIQQVVRGDSAAYFCASSPLRGAGPNTGELFFGEGSRLTVL.

In its sample, this clone was seen once. This chain connects TRBV7-9 to TRBJ1-2; possibly TRBD1 for D (6 bases). The germline V and J ends were trimmed by 5 bases and 4 bases, with 17 bases remaining between them. The CDR3 spans 15 residues. The germline gives CDR1 SEHNR, CDR2 FQNEAQ (reference sequence). DNA for the CDR3: TGTGCCAGCAGCCCGGACAGTAACACGGCCTATGGCTACACCTTC. Its protein product is CASSPDSNTAYGYTF.

The CDR3 DNA is TGTGCCAGCACGGACGGAGTTGGAGCTGAAGCTTTCTTT. Residues: CASTDGVGAEAFF. The rearrangement links TRBV27 to TRBJ1-1; D not resolved. Trimming removed 7 bases at V and 6 bases at J, with 15 bases between. The CDR3 consists of 13 residues. CDR1 is MNHEY, CDR2 SMNVEV, per germline (reference sequence).

V usage is TRBV5-4 and J usage is TRBJ1-1, with 7 bases fitting TRBD1. CDR1 and CDR2 (germline): SGHNT, YYREEE (reference sequence). This CDR3 region has 13 residues. V lost 5 bases and J lost 6; bases outside the gene matches: 7. CDR3 sequence: CASRSDREPEAFF. The CDR3, as DNA: TGTGCCAGCAGATCCGACAGGGAACCTGAAGCTTTCTTT.

Only a few counts were recorded for this clone. The J gene is TRBJ2-1, the V gene TRBV18; TRBD1 agrees at 7 bases. The CDR3 is 13 residues long. Trimming removed 3 bases from V and 7 bases from J; junction bases left unmatched: 3. Germline loops: CDR1 KGHSH, CDR2 LQKENI. The CDR3 is CASSPPGGNEQFF. The CDR3 DNA is TGTGCCAGCTCACCGCCAGGGGGTAATGAGCAGTTCTTC.

The chain carries TRBV11-3 and TRBJ2-3, with D hard to call. CDR3 size: 15 residues. The germline V gene has CDR1 SGHNT and CDR2 YENEEA. The V end lost 1 base, the J end lost 0 bases, and 8 bases lay between the germline ends. CDR3 amino acids: CASSLGTVSTDTQYF. For the CDR3, the DNA is TGTGCCAGCAGCTTAGGTACAGTCAGCACAGATACGCAGTATTTT.

The V gene is TRBV4-1, the J gene TRBJ2-7; D gene ambiguous. The CDR3 sequence is 12 residues long. V was trimmed by 2 bases and J by 3 bases, leaving 5 bases between them. Germline V gives CDR1 MGHRA, CDR2 YSYEKL. Here the CDR3 reads CASSQLGYEQYF. The CDR3 DNA sequence: TGCGCCAGCAGCCAATTGGGCTACGAGCAGTACTTC.